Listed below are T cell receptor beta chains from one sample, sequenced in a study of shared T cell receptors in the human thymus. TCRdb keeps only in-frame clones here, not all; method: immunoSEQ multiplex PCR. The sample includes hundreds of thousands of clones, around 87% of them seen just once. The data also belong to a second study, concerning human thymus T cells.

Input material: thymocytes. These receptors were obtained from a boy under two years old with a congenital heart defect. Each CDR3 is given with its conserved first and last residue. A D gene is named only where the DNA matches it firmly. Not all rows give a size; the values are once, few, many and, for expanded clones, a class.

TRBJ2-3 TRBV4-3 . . TGCGCCAGCAGCCAACCGGGACTTACAGATACGCAGTATTTT CASSQPGLTDTQYF
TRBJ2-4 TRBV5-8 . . TGTGCCAGCAGCCCACTGGGGGAGAAGGGACTAGCCAAAAACATTCAGTACTTC CASSPLGEKGLAKNIQYF
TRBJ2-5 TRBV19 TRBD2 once TGTGCCAGTATGGGAAAAAGGACTAGCGGATACCAAGAGACCCAGTACTTC CASMGKRTSGYQETQYF
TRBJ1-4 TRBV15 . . TGTGCCACCAGCAGAGATGAAGTGGAGGGTGAAAAACTGTTTTTT CATSRDEVEGEKLFF
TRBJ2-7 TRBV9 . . TGTGCCAGCAGCCAGGGGGGAACCTACGAGCAGTACTTC CASSQGGTYEQYF
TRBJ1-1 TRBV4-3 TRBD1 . TGCGCCAGCAGCCAGGGGGTCGGGACAGGGCGAACCTTCGAAGCTTTCTTT CASSQGVGTGRTFEAFF
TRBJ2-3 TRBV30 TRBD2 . TGTGCCTGGAGTGTAAGAGCGGGAGTTGCTACGCAGTATTTT CAWSVRAGVATQYF
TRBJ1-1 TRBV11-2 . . TGTGCCAGCAGCTTAAACTCGGCGCCCCGGACAGAGAACACTGAAGCTTTCTTT CASSLNSAPRTENTEAFF
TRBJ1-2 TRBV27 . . TGTGCCAGCAGTTTATCTAAGGAGCGGGGCTACACCTTC CASSLSKERGYTF
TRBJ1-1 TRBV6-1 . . TGTGCCAGCAGTCCGGGGGGTCACACTGAAGCTTTCTTT CASSPGGHTEAFF
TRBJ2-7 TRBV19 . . TGTGCCAGTAGTATAGAAGGCGGTGGCGAGCAGTACTTC CASSIEGGGEQYF
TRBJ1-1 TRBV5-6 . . TGTGCCAGCAGCCCGCGGGGACCGGTCTGGGAAGCTTTCTTT CASSPRGPVWEAFF
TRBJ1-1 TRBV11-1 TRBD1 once TGTGCCAGCAGCCACCGGGACAGGGGCCGGAACACTGAAGCTTTCTTT CASSHRDRGRNTEAFF
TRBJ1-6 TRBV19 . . TGTGCCAGTAGTATTGCCTCAGGGGTAGGGTCACCCCTCCACTTT CASSIASGVGSPLHF
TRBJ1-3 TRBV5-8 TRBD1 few TGTGCCAGCAGCAAGAGCTCCGGGACAGGGGGCGAAGGAAACACCATATATTTT CASSKSSGTGGEGNTIYF
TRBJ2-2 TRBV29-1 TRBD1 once TGCAGCGTACCCCGACAGGGGGATGACACCGGGGAGCTGTTTTTT CSVPRQGDDTGELFF
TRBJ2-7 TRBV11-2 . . TGTGCCAGCAGCTCTAGCTCCTACGAGCAGTACTTC CASSSSSYEQYF
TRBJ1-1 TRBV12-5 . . TGTGCTAGTGGTGTGGTAGGGGTGAACACTGAAGCTTTCTTT CASGVVGVNTEAFF
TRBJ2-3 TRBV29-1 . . TGCAGCGTTTCGTTAGAAAGCACAGATACGCAGTATTTT CSVSLESTDTQYF
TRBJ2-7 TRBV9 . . TGTGCCAGCAGCGATGGCAGAGGGGGTGCTTACGAGCAGTACTTC CASSDGRGGAYEQYF
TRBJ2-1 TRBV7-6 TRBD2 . TGTGCCAGCAGCCTGACTAGCGGGGTACCTAAATCCTACAATGAGCAGTTCTTC CASSLTSGVPKSYNEQFF
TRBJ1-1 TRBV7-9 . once TGTGCCAGCAGTACCCAGGGGTCTGAAGCTTTCTTT CASSTQGSEAFF
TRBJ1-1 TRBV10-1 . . TGCGCCAGCAGTGCGGGTCTTGAAGCTTTCTTT CASSAGLEAFF
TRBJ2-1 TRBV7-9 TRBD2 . TGTGCCAGCAGCTTAAGAACGGGCTTGGGGGGGAGCTCCTACAATGAGCAGTTCTTC CASSLRTGLGGSSYNEQFF
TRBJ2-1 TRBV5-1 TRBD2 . TGCGCCAGCAGCTTAGGACTAGCGGGAGGAAGAGTGTTCTACAATGAGCAGTTCTTC CASSLGLAGGRVFYNEQFF
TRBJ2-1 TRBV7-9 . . TGTGCCAGCAGCCCGCGCCCTCCGAGCAATGAGCAGTTCTTC CASSPRPPSNEQFF
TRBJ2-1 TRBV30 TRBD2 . TGTGCCTGGAGTGTCTTTGGGTCCGCGGGGGGGTTAATTTCCCACAATGAGCAGTTCTTC CAWSVFGSAGGLISHNEQFF
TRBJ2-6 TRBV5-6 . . TGTGCCACCCGCTCTGGGGCCAACGTCCTGACTTTC CATRSGANVLTF
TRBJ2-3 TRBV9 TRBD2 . TGTGCCAGCAGCGCGAAGACTAGCGGGAGGGTCCCAGATACGCAGTATTTT CASSAKTSGRVPDTQYF
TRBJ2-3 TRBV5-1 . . TGCGCCAGCAGCTCGATTGGAGGGCCAGATACGCAGTATTTT CASSSIGGPDTQYF
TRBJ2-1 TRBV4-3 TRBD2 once TGCGCCAGCAGCCAAGAATGGCGGGAGGTCCCCTACAATGAGCAGTTCTTC CASSQEWREVPYNEQFF
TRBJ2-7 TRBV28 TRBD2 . TGTGCCAGCAGTCCACCTCGGGTAGCGGGGTCCTACGAGCAGTACTTC CASSPPRVAGSYEQYF
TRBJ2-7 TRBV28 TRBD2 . TGTGCCAGCAGCCGAACTCAGGGAGGGGACTACGAGCAGTACTTC CASSRTQGGDYEQYF
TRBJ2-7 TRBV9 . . TGTGCCAGCAGCGTTCGAACAGGGAGTTCCTACGAGCAGTACTTC CASSVRTGSSYEQYF
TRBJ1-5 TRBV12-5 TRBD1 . TGTGCTAGTGGGGGAGACAGGGATCAACCCCAGCATTTT CASGGDRDQPQHF
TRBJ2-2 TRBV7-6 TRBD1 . TGTGCCAGCAGCCTCGTACCTCGGGACAGATTGAACACCGGGGAGCTGTTTTTT CASSLVPRDRLNTGELFF
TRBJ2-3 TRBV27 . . TGTGCCAGCAGTTCAGGAGATACGCAGTATTTT CASSSGDTQYF
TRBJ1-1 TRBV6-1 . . TGTGCCAGCAAAAGTGGTAGTTTCACCGAAGCTTTCTTT CASKSGSFTEAFF
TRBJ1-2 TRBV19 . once TGTGCCAGTAGTATCACCGTCGGGGAGAGCTATGGCTACACCTTC CASSITVGESYGYTF
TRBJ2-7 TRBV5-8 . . TGTGCCAGCAGCTTCGGCAGGGATCTCCTACAGTACGAGCAGTACTTC CASSFGRDLLQYEQYF
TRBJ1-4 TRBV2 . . TGTGCCAGCAGTGAACTGGAGACGGGGAATGAAAAACTGTTTTTT CASSELETGNEKLFF
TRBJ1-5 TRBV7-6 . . TGTGCCAGCAGCTTATTCTTAGGACAACTTTTAGATAGCAATCAGCCCCAGCATTTT CASSLFLGQLLDSNQPQHF
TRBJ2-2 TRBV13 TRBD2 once TGTGCCAGCAGCTCAATTCTAGCGGGAGGGCCGACCGGGGAGCTGTTTTTT CASSSILAGGPTGELFF
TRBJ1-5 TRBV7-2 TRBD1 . TGTGCCAGCAGCCTACGCGGCGACAGGGGGGATAGCAATCAGCCCCAGCATTTT CASSLRGDRGDSNQPQHF
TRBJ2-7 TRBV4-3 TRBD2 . TGCGCCAGCAGCCAAGTACCGAGATCTACTAGCGGGGGATACTACGAGCAGTACTTC CASSQVPRSTSGGYYEQYF
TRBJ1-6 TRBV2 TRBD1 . TGTGCCAGCAGTGCGAAATCGGACAGGAGAAATTCACCCCTCCACTTT CASSAKSDRRNSPLHF
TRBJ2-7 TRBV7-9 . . TGTGCCAGCAGCTTATTAGCAGGGGGGAACTACGAGCAGTACTTC CASSLLAGGNYEQYF
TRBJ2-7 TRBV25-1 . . TGTGCCAGCAGTGAATTTAGAAGAAGGGGGTCTTACGAGCAGTACTTC CASSEFRRRGSYEQYF
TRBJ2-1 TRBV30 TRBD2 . TGTGCCTGCCCGACTAGCGGGCCTAACAATGAGCAGTTCTTC CACPTSGPNNEQFF
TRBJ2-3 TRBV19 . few TGTGCCAGTAAGGTGGTAGCGCATGATGCGGTGGATACGCAGTATTTT CASKVVAHDAVDTQYF